One sample yielded the 28 T cell receptor beta chains listed below, sequenced in a study of cytomegalovirus exposure and HLA in healthy donors. Measured with immunoSEQ multiplex PCR; TCRdb has only the in-frame clones, and not every one. The sample comprises around 200,000 clones, approximately 78% of which are singletons, and about 1.2% rests with the top ten. Specimen: PBMCs. These receptors were obtained from a woman aged 30 to 39 in good health and CMV-seronegative.

This clone was detected only a few times. The rearrangement joins TRBV12-5 to TRBJ2-7, with D possibly TRBD1 on 5 matching bases. V was trimmed by 5 bases and J by 2 bases, leaving 13 bases between them. The CDR3 is made up of 14 amino acids. CDR1 is LGHNT and CDR2 is FRNRAP in the germline V gene. CDR3 sequence: CASGPPTATYEQYF. CDR3 sequence (DNA): TGTGCTAGTGGTCCACCGACAGCTACCTACGAGCAGTACTTC.

V is TRBV14 and J is TRBJ1-2; D gene ambiguous. The CDR3 has 15 residues. Trimming took off 3 bases at V and 0 bases at J, with 11 bases between the two ends. The germline V gene encodes CDR1 SGHDN and CDR2 FVKESK. The CDR3: CASSQAGITNYGYTF. CDR3 DNA sequence: TGTGCCAGCAGCCAGGCAGGCATAACTAACTATGGCTACACCTTC.

V gene TRBV15 combines with J gene TRBJ2-1, with 9 positions matching TRBD2. CDR3 size: 13 residues. V lost 3 bases and J lost 9; bases outside the gene matches: 3. From germline, CDR1 is LNHNV and CDR2 YYDKDF (reference sequence). CDR3 sequence reads: CATSSGTSREQFF. DNA of the CDR3: TGTGCCACCAGCAGCGGGACTAGCCGTGAGCAGTTCTTC. The full variable domain, completed using reference TRBV15 and TRBJ2-1, is DAMVIQNPRYQVTQFGKPVTLSCSQTLNHNVMYWYQQKSSQAPKLLFHYYDKDFNNEADTPDNFQSRRPNTSFCFLDIRSPGLGDTAMYLCATSSGTSREQFFGPGTRLTVL.

This clone has only a few counts. The chain is built from TRBV11-2 and TRBJ2-2; 8 bases align to TRBD1. This CDR3 has 15 amino acids. V lost 5 bases and J lost 5; bases outside the gene matches: 7. Germline V CDR1 and CDR2: SGHAT, FQNNGV. The CDR3 coding sequence is TGTGCCAGCAGCCCCAGGGGGCGAGCGACCGGGGAGCTGTTTTTT. It translates to CASSPRGRATGELFF.

The chain couples TRBV7-2 to TRBJ2-3; TRBD2 matches at 8 bases. Germline-derived CDR1 and CDR2 are SGHTA and FQGNSA. The V and J ends lost 8 bases and 1 base, in that order; junction bases with no gene match: 8. This CDR3 is 15 amino acids long. Written as DNA, the CDR3 is TGTGCCAGCGCCCCGGGGGGGCTTGGCACAGATACGCAGTATTTT. Protein: CASAPGGLGTDTQYF.

The J gene is TRBJ1-4, the V gene TRBV5-4; 11 bases line up with TRBD1. The CDR3 is 15 residues long. After removal of 0 bases from V and 5 bases from J, the junction contained 0 bases not matched to a gene. Germline V CDR1 and CDR2: SGHNT, YYREEE (reference sequence). In DNA, the CDR3 is TGTGCCAGCAGCTTGGGGACAGGGGGCAATGAAAAACTGTTTTTT. Translation: CASSLGTGGNEKLFF.

CDR3 residues: CASSQDLGQLGEQYF. The CDR3 coding sequence is TGCGCCAGCAGCCAAGATCTTGGACAGTTGGGTGAGCAGTACTTC. The chain couples TRBV4-1 to TRBJ2-7; weak D call: TRBD1 (6 bases). Per the germline V gene, CDR1 is MGHRA and CDR2 is YSYEKL. Trimming took off 0 bases at V and 7 bases at J, with 16 bases between the two ends. CDR3 length: 15 residues.

V gene TRBV20-1 combines with J gene TRBJ2-7; a weak D match, TRBD1 (5 bases). Germline V lookup: CDR1 DFQATT, CDR2 SNEGSKA (reference sequence). CDR3 length equals 11 residues. V was cut by 2 bases and J by 7 bases, with 9 bases left in between. The CDR3 loop is CSARYDSEQYF. The CDR3, as DNA: TGCAGTGCTAGATACGACAGTGAGCAGTACTTC.

J is TRBJ2-1 and V is TRBV4-1; 7 bases align to TRBD2. Per the germline V gene, CDR1 is MGHRA and CDR2 is YSYEKL. With V trimmed by 0 bases and J by 0 bases, 5 bases remained unmatched. There are 17 residues in the CDR3. CDR3 residues: CASSQDSRGSSYNEQFF. The DNA of the CDR3 is TGCGCCAGCAGCCAAGATAGTCGCGGGAGCTCCTACAATGAGCAGTTCTTC.

The V and J genes are TRBV5-1 and TRBJ2-5; tentative D call: TRBD2 (5 bases). V dropped 0 bases and J dropped 4 bases, with 7 bases sitting between them. Germline CDR1 SGHRS, CDR2 YFSETQ. There are 13 residues in the CDR3. The CDR3: CASSLGAGETQYF. The CDR3 DNA sequence: TGCGCCAGCAGCTTGGGGGCGGGAGAGACCCAGTACTTC.

This clone showed up just a few times. The chain has TRBV6-1 and TRBJ2-7, with D possibly TRBD2 on 6 matching bases. Trimming removed 1 base from V and 4 bases from J, with 14 bases in between. This CDR3 comprises 15 residues. Germline CDR1 is MNHNS and CDR2 is SASEGT. The CDR3 DNA follows: TGTGCCAGCAGTGAAGGGGACGGTGCGGGGTACGAGCAGTACTTC. This translates into CASSEGDGAGYEQYF.

The gene calls are TRBV11-1 and TRBJ2-2, with D possibly TRBD2 on 5 matching bases. Per germline, CDR1 SGHAT and CDR2 FQDESV (reference sequence). The germline V and J ends were trimmed by 1 base and 8 bases, with 8 bases remaining between them. The CDR3 runs to 13 residues. The CDR3 sequence is CASSLGTAGELFF. CDR3 sequence (DNA): TGTGCCAGCAGCTTAGGGACTGCGGGGGAGCTGTTTTTT.

The V call is TRBV19, the J call TRBJ1-5, with 8 bases matching TRBD1. Unmatched junction bases numbered 9, after V lost 5 bases and J lost 6 bases. The CDR3 has 15 residues. CDR1 and CDR2 from the germline V gene are LNHDA and SQIVND (reference sequence). CDR3 protein: CASSLRTGNGQPQHF. The CDR3 nucleotides read TGTGCCAGTAGTCTCCGGACAGGGAACGGTCAGCCCCAGCATTTT.

The gene calls are TRBV11-2 and TRBJ2-1; TRBD2 aligns across 9 bases. The CDR3 extends over 18 amino acids. Germline lookup yields CDR1 SGHAT and CDR2 FQNNGV. J gave up 0 bases and V 2 bases, and 8 bases lay outside the gene matches. This chain's CDR3 is CASSLRRASGNSYNEQFF. CDR3 bases: TGTGCCAGCAGCTTAAGAAGAGCTAGCGGGAACTCCTACAATGAGCAGTTCTTC.

The V gene is TRBV6-5, the J gene TRBJ2-1, with a weak D call TRBD2 (6 bases). Trimming took 2 bases from V and 3 from J, leaving 8 bases between them. CDR1 is MNHEY and CDR2 is SVGAGI in the germline V gene. The CDR3 runs to 14 residues. CDR3 loop: CASSYGGDYNEQFF. In DNA, the CDR3 is TGTGCCAGCAGTTACGGCGGGGACTACAATGAGCAGTTCTTC.

This clone was seen only once. The chain carries TRBV6-6 and TRBJ2-2; 8 bases fit TRBD1. CDR1 MNHNY and CDR2 SVGAGI come from the germline V gene (reference sequence). The V segment lost 6 bases and the J segment 8 bases; nucleotides outside the gene matches: 5. The CDR3 is 13 residues long. CDR3 DNA sequence: TGTGCCAGCAGGAACCAGGGGGCGGGGGAGCTGTTTTTT. Its translation is CASRNQGAGELFF.

Only one count was recorded for this clone. V usage is TRBV12-5 and J usage is TRBJ1-5, with 7 bases identical to TRBD1. This CDR3 contains 14 residues. With 10 bases clipped from V and 5 bases from J, the junction kept 11 bases outside the gene matches. Germline V gives CDR1 LGHNT, CDR2 FRNRAP. The CDR3 spells CATVRRDRYQPQHF. CDR3 nucleotide sequence: TGTGCTACCGTCCGCCGGGACAGATATCAGCCCCAGCATTTT.

V is TRBV5-6 and J is TRBJ2-3; D not resolved. V shed 7 bases and J shed 5 bases, with 14 bases lying between them. The CDR3 covers 13 residues. CDR1 and CDR2 (germline): SGHDT, YYEEEE. The chain's CDR3 is CASCITYLDTQYF. CDR3 bases: TGTGCCAGCTGTATAACTTACTTAGATACGCAGTATTTT. Together with reference TRBV5-6 and TRBJ2-3, the CDR3 gives the full variable domain: DAGVTQSPTHLIKTRGQQVTLRCSPKSGHDTVSWYQQALGQGPQFIFQYYEEEERQRGNFPDRFSGHQFPNYSSELNVNALLLGDSALYLCASCITYLDTQYFGPGTRLTVL.

The chain combines TRBV28 with TRBJ2-4; 8 bases line up with TRBD1. The V gene end was trimmed by 3 bases and the J gene end by 6 bases; junction bases not matched to a gene: 7. The CDR3 is 15 residues long. Germline assignment: CDR1 MDHEN and CDR2 SYDVKM. CDR3 sequence: CASSFSGTGGNIQYF. CDR3 sequence (DNA): TGTGCCAGCAGTTTTTCGGGGACAGGAGGAAACATTCAGTACTTC.

This rearrangement joins TRBV5-6 to TRBJ2-3; 9 positions agree with TRBD2. Germline-derived CDR1 and CDR2 are SGHDT and YYEEEE. J was trimmed by 6 bases and V by 1 base; bases with no gene match: 6. The CDR3 sequence is 15 residues long. The CDR3 DNA follows: TGTGCCAGCAGCTTGTGGGGACTAGCTGGTGATACGCAGTATTTT. Translating it yields CASSLWGLAGDTQYF.

This clone was seen once. The rearrangement links TRBV6-1 to TRBJ1-1; 10 bases line up with TRBD1. V gave up 7 bases and J gave up 0 bases; unmatched junction bases: 5. Germline assignment: CDR1 MNHNS and CDR2 SASEGT. This CDR3 region has 15 residues. CDR3 in DNA: TGTGCCAGCACCGGGACAGGGGTCATGAACACTGAAGCTTTCTTT. The encoded protein is CASTGTGVMNTEAFF.

The chain is built from TRBV28 and TRBJ2-1; maybe TRBD2 (8 bases). Germline CDR1 reads MDHEN; CDR2 reads SYDVKM. V was trimmed by 7 bases and J by 7 bases, leaving 20 bases between them. The CDR3 contains 15 residues. The CDR3 here is CASTGSGDRRNEQFF. For the CDR3, the DNA is TGTGCCAGCACCGGTAGCGGGGACAGAAGGAATGAGCAGTTCTTC.

In nucleotides, the CDR3 is TGTGCCAGCAGCGTAGGGACAGTAGAAAACATTCAGTACTTC. Protein product: CASSVGTVENIQYF. The V and J genes are TRBV9 and TRBJ2-4; TRBD1 might be the D (6 bases). This CDR3 spans 14 amino acids. V dropped 0 bases and J dropped 5 bases, with 9 bases sitting between them. Germline V gene lookup returns CDR1 SGDLS and CDR2 YYNGEE.

This clone has just a few counts. This chain joins TRBV18 and TRBJ2-7; a weak D match, TRBD1 (5 bases). The V end lost 3 bases, the J end lost 3 bases, and 9 bases lay between the germline ends. The CDR3 has 13 amino acids. Per germline, CDR1 KGHSH and CDR2 LQKENI. Here the CDR3 reads CASSPAQGYEQYF. DNA for the CDR3: TGTGCCAGCTCACCGGCGCAGGGCTACGAGCAGTACTTC.

The chain's CDR3 is CAWSTGVNTEAFF. The CDR3 region has the DNA TGTGCCTGGAGCACAGGGGTGAACACTGAAGCTTTCTTT. The chain joins TRBV30 to TRBJ1-1, with 7 positions matching TRBD1. J gave up 0 bases and V 3 bases, and 1 base lay outside the gene matches. From germline, CDR1 is GTSNPN and CDR2 SVGIG (reference sequence). The CDR3 totals 13 residues.

This chain uses TRBV15 with TRBJ1-1, with 7 bases fitting TRBD1. Germline CDR1 and CDR2: LNHNV and YYDKDF (reference sequence). The CDR3 extends over 15 amino acids. The V gene end was trimmed by 4 bases and the J gene end by 0 bases; junction bases not matched to a gene: 5. CDR3 sequence (DNA): TGTGCCACCAGCAAGGGGGCAAGGATGAACACTGAAGCTTTCTTT. This encodes CATSKGARMNTEAFF.

The rearrangement joins TRBV19 to TRBJ1-1, with TRBD1 matching 8 bases. The CDR3 extends over 16 amino acids. Losses at the gene ends were 2 bases for V and 4 bases for J; bases not matched to a gene: 9. The germline V gene has CDR1 LNHDA and CDR2 SQIVND (reference sequence). The CDR3 loop reads CASSIPTTGESTEAFF. The CDR3 DNA sequence: TGTGCCAGTAGTATACCAACGACAGGGGAAAGCACTGAAGCTTTCTTT. Based on the CDR3 plus reference TRBV19 and TRBJ1-1, the full variable domain is DGGITQSPKYLFRKEGQNVTLSCEQNLNHDAMYWYRQDPGQGLRLIYYSQIVNDFQKGDIAEGYSVSREKKESFPLTVTSAQKNPTAFYLCASSIPTTGESTEAFFGQGTRLTVV.

Only one count was recorded for this clone. The chain has TRBV11-2 and TRBJ2-1; perhaps TRBD2 as D (6 bases). CDR1 and CDR2 (germline): SGHAT, FQNNGV. This CDR3 is 17 amino acids long. V gave up 4 bases and J gave up 10 bases, with 26 bases separating them. The CDR3 DNA sequence: TGTGCCAGCAGCTCCCCGGAGGGCTTAATGGCAATGGTGGAGCAGTTCTTC. Its protein is CASSSPEGLMAMVEQFF.